This T cell receptor beta chain came from a study of blood T cell repertoires in COVID-19. This clone was seen at least ten times. The same CDR3 arises from other DNA sequences in this sample as well. Per the germline V gene, CDR1 is DFQATT and CDR2 is SNEGSKA (reference sequence). Trimming took 3 bases from V and 5 from J, leaving 4 bases between them. The CDR3 totals 10 residues. Repertoires were generated with immunoSEQ multiplex PCR, while TCRdb's copy carries only in-frame clones and drops some. Of around 220,000 clones listed, around 80% are singletons. The chain employs TRBV20-1 and TRBJ2-5; unclear D gene. Sequenced: PBMCs or T cells enriched from blood (not recorded which). The TCR was taken from a middle-aged woman with acute COVID-19. DNA for the CDR3: TGCAGTGCTAGCGGGGAGACCCAGTACTTC. It encodes CSASGETQYF.